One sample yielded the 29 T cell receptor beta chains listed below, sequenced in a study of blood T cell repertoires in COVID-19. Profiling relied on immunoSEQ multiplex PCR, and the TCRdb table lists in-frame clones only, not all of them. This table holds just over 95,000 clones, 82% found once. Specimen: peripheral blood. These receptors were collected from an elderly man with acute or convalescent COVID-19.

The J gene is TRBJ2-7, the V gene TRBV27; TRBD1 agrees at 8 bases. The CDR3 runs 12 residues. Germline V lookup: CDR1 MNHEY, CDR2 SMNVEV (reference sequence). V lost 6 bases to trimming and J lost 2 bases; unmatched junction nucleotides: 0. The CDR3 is CASRDRAYEQYF. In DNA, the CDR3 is TGTGCCAGCAGGGACAGGGCCTACGAGCAGTACTTC.

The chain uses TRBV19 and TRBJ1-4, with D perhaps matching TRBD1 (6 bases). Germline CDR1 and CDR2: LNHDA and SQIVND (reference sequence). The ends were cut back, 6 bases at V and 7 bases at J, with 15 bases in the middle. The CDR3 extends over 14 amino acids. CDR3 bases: TGTGCCAGTAGGTCGACAGGTGCTTCTGAAAAACTGTTTTTT. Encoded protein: CASRSTGASEKLFF.

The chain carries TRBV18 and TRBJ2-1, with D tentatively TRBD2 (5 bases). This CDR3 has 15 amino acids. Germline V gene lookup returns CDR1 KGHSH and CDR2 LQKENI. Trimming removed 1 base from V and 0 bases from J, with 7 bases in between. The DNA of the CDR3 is TGTGCCAGCTCACCACTAGCGCTCTCCTACAATGAGCAGTTCTTC. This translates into CASSPLALSYNEQFF.

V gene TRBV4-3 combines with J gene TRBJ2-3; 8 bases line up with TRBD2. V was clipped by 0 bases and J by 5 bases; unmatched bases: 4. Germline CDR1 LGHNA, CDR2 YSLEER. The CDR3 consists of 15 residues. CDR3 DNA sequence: TGCGCCAGCAGCCAAGATCGGCTAGCGGGAGATACGCAGTATTTT. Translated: CASSQDRLAGDTQYF.

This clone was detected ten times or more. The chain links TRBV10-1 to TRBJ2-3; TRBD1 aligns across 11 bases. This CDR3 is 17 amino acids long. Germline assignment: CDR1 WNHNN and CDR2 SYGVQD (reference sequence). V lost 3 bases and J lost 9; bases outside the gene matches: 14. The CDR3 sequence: CASSERTPGQGEKTQYF. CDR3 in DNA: TGCGCCAGCAGTGAAAGAACTCCGGGACAGGGGGAAAAAACGCAGTATTTT.

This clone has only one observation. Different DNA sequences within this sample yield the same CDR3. CDR3 sequence reads: CASSSSNTEAFF. Here the CDR3 DNA reads TGTGCCAGCAGTTCGAGTAACACTGAAGCTTTCTTT. The chain couples TRBV28 to TRBJ1-1, with D unresolved. The CDR3 consists of 12 residues. Trimming removed 4 bases from V and 2 bases from J, with 5 bases in between. Per the germline V gene, CDR1 is MDHEN and CDR2 is SYDVKM.

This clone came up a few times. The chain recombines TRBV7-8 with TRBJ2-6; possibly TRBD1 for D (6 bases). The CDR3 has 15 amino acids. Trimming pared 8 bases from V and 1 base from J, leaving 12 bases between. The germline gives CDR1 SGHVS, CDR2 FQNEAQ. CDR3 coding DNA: TGTGCCAGCTCTGTACAGGGTTCTGGGGCCAACGTCCTGACTTTC. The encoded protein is CASSVQGSGANVLTF.

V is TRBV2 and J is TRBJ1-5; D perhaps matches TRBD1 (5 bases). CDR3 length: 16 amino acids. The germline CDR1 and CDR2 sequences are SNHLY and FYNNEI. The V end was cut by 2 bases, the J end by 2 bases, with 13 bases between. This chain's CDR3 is CASSERRWGGNQPQHF. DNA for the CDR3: TGTGCCAGCAGTGAAAGGCGATGGGGCGGCAATCAGCCCCAGCATTTT. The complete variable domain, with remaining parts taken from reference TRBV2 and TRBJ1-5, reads EPEVTQTPSHQVTQMGQEVILRCVPISNHLYFYWYRQILGQKVEFLVSFYNNEISEKSEIFDDQFSVERPDGSNFTLKIRSTKLEDSAMYFCASSERRWGGNQPQHFGDGTRLSIL.

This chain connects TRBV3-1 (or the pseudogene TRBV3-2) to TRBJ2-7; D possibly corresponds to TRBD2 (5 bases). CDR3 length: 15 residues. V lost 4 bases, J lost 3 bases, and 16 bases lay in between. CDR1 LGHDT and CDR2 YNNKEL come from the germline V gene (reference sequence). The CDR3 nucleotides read TGTGCCAGCAGCCGCACGGTGGCCCGGGGCTACGAGCAGTACTTC. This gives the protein CASSRTVARGYEQYF.

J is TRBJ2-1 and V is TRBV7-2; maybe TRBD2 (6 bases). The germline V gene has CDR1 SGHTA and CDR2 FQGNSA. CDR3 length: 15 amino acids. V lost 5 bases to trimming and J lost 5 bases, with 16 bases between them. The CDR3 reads CASSPRLRGHNEQFF. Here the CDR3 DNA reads TGTGCCAGCAGCCCGCGGCTGCGGGGTCACAATGAGCAGTTCTTC.

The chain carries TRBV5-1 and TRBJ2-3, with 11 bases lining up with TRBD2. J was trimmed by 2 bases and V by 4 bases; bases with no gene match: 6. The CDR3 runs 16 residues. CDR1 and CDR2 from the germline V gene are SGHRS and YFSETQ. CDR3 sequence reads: CASSTGLAASTDTQYF. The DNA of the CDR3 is TGCGCCAGCAGCACGGGACTAGCGGCATCCACAGATACGCAGTATTTT. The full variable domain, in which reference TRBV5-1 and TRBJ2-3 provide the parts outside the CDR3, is KAGVTQTPRYLIKTRGQQVTLSCSPISGHRSVSWYQQTPGQGLQFLFEYFSETQRNKGNFPGRFSGRQFSNSRSEMNVSTLELGDSALYLCASSTGLAASTDTQYFGPGTRLTVL.

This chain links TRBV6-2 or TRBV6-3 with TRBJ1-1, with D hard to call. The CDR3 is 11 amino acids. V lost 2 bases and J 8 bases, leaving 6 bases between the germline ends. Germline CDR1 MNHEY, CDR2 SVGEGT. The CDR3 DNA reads TGTGCCAGCAGTTACCGAGCAGAAGCTTTCTTT. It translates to CASSYRAEAFF.

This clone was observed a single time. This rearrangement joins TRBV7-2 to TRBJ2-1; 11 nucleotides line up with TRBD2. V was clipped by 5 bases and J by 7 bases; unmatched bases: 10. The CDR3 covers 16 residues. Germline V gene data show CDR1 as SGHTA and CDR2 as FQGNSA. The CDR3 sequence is CASSPLAGGPLNEQFF. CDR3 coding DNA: TGTGCCAGCAGCCCCTTAGCGGGGGGGCCTTTAAATGAGCAGTTCTTC.

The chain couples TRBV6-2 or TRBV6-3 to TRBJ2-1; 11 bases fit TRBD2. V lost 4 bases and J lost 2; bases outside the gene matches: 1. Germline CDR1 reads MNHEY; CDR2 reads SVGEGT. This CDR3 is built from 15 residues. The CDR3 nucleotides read TGTGCCAGCAGTTCACTAGCGGGAGCCTACAATGAGCAGTTCTTC. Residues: CASSSLAGAYNEQFF.

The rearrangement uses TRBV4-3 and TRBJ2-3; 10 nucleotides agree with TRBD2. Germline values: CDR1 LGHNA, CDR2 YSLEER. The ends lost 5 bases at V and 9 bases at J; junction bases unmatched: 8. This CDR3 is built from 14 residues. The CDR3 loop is CASSGTGTSETQYF. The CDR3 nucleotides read TGCGCCAGCAGCGGCACCGGGACTAGCGAGACGCAGTATTTT.

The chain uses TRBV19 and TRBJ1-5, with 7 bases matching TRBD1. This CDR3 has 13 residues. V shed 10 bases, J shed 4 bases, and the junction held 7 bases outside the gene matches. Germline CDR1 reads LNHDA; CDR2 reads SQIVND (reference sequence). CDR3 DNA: TGTGCCACCCAAGACAGGGTTAATCAGCCCCAGCATTTT. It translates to CATQDRVNQPQHF.

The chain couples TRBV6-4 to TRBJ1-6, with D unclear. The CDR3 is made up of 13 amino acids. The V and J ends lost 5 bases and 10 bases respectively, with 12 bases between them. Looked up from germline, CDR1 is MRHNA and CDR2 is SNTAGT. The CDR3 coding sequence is TGTGCCAGCAGTCTGACACTCCAATCACCCCTCCACTTT. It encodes CASSLTLQSPLHF.

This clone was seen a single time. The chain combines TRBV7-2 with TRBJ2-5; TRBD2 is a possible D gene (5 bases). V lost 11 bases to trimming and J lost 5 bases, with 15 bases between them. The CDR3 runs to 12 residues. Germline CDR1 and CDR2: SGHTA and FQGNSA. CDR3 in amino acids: CAGRADGETQYF. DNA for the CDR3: TGTGCCGGTAGAGCGGATGGGGAGACCCAGTACTTC.

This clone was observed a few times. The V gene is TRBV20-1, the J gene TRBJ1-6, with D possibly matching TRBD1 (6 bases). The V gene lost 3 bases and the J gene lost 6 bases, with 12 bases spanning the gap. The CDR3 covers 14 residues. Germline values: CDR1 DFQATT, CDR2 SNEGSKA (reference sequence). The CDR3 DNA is TGCAGTGCTAGTTTTAACAGGGCTAATTCACCCCTCCACTTT. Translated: CSASFNRANSPLHF.

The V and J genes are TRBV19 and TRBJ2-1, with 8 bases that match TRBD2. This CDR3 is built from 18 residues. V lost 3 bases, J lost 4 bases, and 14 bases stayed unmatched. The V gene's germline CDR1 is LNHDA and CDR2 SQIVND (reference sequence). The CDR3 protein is CASSIGRGRLSSYNEQFF. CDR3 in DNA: TGTGCCAGTAGTATCGGGAGGGGCAGGCTATCCTCATACAATGAGCAGTTCTTC.

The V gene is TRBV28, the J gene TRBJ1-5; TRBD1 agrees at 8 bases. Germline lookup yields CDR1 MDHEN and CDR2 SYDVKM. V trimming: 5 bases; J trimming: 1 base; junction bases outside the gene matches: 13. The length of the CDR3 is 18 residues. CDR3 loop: CASSKSRGLGSSNQPQHF. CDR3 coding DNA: TGTGCCAGCAGTAAATCCAGGGGGCTAGGGTCGAGCAATCAGCCCCAGCATTTT.

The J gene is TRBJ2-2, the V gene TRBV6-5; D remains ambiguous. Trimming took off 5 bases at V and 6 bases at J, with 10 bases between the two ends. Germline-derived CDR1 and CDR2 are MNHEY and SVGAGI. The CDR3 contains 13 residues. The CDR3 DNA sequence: TGTGCCAGCAGTCCCCTGTCGGCCGGGGAGCTGTTTTTT. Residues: CASSPLSAGELFF.

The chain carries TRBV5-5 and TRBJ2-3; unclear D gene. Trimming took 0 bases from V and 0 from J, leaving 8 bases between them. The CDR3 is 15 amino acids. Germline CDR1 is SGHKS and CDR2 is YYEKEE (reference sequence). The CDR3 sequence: CASSLGHSSTDTQYF. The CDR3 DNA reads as TGTGCCAGCAGCTTGGGACACTCAAGCACAGATACGCAGTATTTT.

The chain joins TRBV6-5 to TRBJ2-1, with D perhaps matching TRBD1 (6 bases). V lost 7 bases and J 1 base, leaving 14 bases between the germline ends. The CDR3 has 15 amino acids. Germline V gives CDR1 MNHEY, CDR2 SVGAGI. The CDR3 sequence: CASNPQGWSYNEQFF. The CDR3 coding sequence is TGTGCCAGCAACCCACAGGGATGGTCCTACAATGAGCAGTTCTTC.

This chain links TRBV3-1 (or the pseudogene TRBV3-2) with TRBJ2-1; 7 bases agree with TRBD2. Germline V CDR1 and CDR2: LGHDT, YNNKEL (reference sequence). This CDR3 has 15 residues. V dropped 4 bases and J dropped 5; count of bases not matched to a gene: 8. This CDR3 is CASSLQRGANNEQFF. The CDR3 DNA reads TGTGCCAGCAGCCTCCAGCGGGGCGCAAACAATGAGCAGTTCTTC.

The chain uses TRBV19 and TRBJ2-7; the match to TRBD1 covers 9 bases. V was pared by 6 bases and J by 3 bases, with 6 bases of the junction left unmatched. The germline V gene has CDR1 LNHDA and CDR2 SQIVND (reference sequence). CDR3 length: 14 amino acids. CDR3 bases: TGTGCCAGTAGGGGACAGGGACCCGTCTACGAGCAGTACTTC. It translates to CASRGQGPVYEQYF.

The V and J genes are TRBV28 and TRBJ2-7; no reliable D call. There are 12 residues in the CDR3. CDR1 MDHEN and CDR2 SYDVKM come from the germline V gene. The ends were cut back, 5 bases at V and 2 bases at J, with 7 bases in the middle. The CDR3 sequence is CASSALPYEQYF. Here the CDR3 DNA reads TGTGCCAGCAGTGCCCTACCCTACGAGCAGTACTTC. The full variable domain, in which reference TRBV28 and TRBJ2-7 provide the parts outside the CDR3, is DVKVTQSSRYLVKRTGEKVFLECVQDMDHENMFWYRQDPGLGLRLIYFSYDVKMKEKGDIPEGYSVSREKKERFSLILESASTNQTSMYLCASSALPYEQYFGPGTRLTVT.

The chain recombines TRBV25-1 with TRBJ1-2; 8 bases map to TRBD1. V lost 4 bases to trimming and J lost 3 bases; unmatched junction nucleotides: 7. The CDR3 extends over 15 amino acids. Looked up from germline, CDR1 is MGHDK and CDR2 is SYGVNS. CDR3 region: CASSGPQDRDYGYTF. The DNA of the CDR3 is TGTGCCAGCAGTGGGCCCCAGGACAGGGACTATGGCTACACCTTC.

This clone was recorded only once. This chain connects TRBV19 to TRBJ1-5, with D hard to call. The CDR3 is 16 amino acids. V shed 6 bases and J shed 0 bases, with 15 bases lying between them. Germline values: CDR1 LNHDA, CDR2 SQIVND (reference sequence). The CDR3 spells CASRSRVEVSNQPQHF. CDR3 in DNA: TGTGCCAGTAGGTCGCGGGTTGAGGTTAGCAATCAGCCCCAGCATTTT.